A selection of T cell receptor beta chains follows, all from one sample in a study of shared clonotypes between healthy human individuals. The protocol was immunoSEQ multiplex PCR, while the TCRdb copy is restricted to in-frame clones and leaves out a portion. The table lists some 1,100,000 clones, around three quarters of them singletons. Sequences were obtained from memory CD4+ T cells from PBMCs. The source is a man aged 18 to 30 in good health. Some clones in this sample may be carry-over from other donors' samples. Each CDR3 is given with its conserved first and last residue. Size values are once, few and many counts, or a class for expanded clones, and some rows have none.

V gene	J gene	clone size	CDR3 protein
TRBV28	TRBJ1-5	.	CATDQGDVGPQHF
TRBV19	TRBJ1-1	.	CASSIQSQGTEAFF
TRBV9	TRBJ2-2	.	CASSAALAPGELFF
TRBV5-4	TRBJ2-5	.	CASSQTSVKETQYF
TRBV4-1	TRBJ2-2	.	CASSQAPSVGTGELFF
TRBV19	TRBJ2-4	.	CASSSLSSGQNDIQYF
TRBV6-6	TRBJ1-3	.	CASRNGRVPGNTIYF
TRBV5-1	TRBJ2-3	.	CASSTVLAGEADTQYF
TRBV6-5	TRBJ2-7	.	CASSYDLAGGTRHF
TRBV6-1	TRBJ1-2	few	CASNLGGRRGYTF